A single sample gave rise to the 25 T cell receptor beta chains below, sequenced in a study of Ad26.COV2.S vaccination and SARS-CoV-2 variants (dated by TCRdb to about 2021). Libraries were constructed by the immunoSEQ multiplex PCR assay. As stored in TCRdb, this immuneACCESS dataset retains in-frame rearrangements with V and J assigned. A fraction of the clones does not appear; measured against another copy, unresolved V genes explain less than half of the discrepancy, and the remainder lacks a known reason. In this sample the table shows 500,000 or so clones, roughly 85% of which occur a single time. In total, the top ten clones hold around 13% of the sample. The treatment or condition label, as the study defines it: roughly 19 received Ad26.COV2.S at low or high dose, single or two shots; a few received placebo; per-sample allocation not given. Repertoires of vaccine and placebo recipients were sequenced from samples collected on day 63 after the first injection.

The source was peripheral blood, collected in a trial of Ad26.COV2.S vaccine versus placebo. The receptor set was obtained from a person between 18 and 60 years old who received the Ad26.COV2.S COVID-19 vaccine or a placebo.

This chain uses TRBV9 with TRBJ2-1; D remains ambiguous. The germline V gene encodes CDR1 SGDLS and CDR2 YYNGEE. The CDR3 is 14 amino acids. Deletions cut 4 bases from V and 4 bases from J, with 12 bases between. The chain's CDR3 is CASSPLGSYNEQFF. DNA for the CDR3: TGTGCCAGCAGCCCGCTCGGTTCATACAATGAGCAGTTCTTC.

The chain has TRBV2 and TRBJ2-2; D unresolved. V was trimmed by 2 bases and J by 6 bases, leaving 10 bases between them. In germline, CDR1 is SNHLY, CDR2 FYNNEI. The CDR3 totals 14 residues. The CDR3 DNA reads as TGTGCCAGCAGTGAACGGAGCTTGCCCGGGGAGCTGTTTTTT. Its protein is CASSERSLPGELFF.

The chain employs TRBV7-3 and TRBJ2-1, with 10 positions matching TRBD2. There are 19 residues in the CDR3. The J segment lost 0 bases and the V segment lost 4 bases, leaving 12 bases of the junction unmatched. Germline CDR1 reads SGHTA; CDR2 reads FQGTGA. CDR3 coding DNA: TGTGCCAGCAGCTCACCAAATAGCGGGAGGACTCTCTCCTACAATGAGCAGTTCTTC. Encoded protein: CASSSPNSGRTLSYNEQFF.

CDR3 DNA sequence: TGTGCCAGCAGTTGGGTGGGGCCCACTAATGAAAAACTGTTTTTT. This gives the protein CASSWVGPTNEKLFF. The chain carries TRBV6-7 and TRBJ1-4; maybe TRBD1 (5 bases). TRBV6-7 belongs to the ORF category, with a function that is uncertain. The CDR3 totals 15 residues. The V end lost 4 bases, the J end lost 2 bases, and 11 bases lay between the germline ends.

The chain couples TRBV9 to TRBJ1-5; D uncertain. The CDR3 contains 13 residues. V shed 2 bases and J shed 7 bases, with 10 bases lying between them. The germline V gene encodes CDR1 SGDLS and CDR2 YYNGEE. The CDR3 coding sequence is TGTGCCAGCAGCGTGGGGTTCGTCCAGCCCCAGCATTTT. Residues: CASSVGFVQPQHF.

This clone has just one count. V is TRBV30 and J is TRBJ2-7; TRBD2 matches at 8 bases. Germline values: CDR1 GTSNPN, CDR2 SVGIG (reference sequence). The CDR3 runs 13 residues. J gave up 6 bases and V 5 bases, and 9 bases lay outside the gene matches. CDR3 region: CAWHPGGGGEQYF. Here the CDR3 DNA reads TGTGCCTGGCATCCCGGGGGGGGCGGCGAGCAGTACTTC.

A few counts support this clone. The chain recombines TRBV7-6 with TRBJ1-1, with a tentative D call TRBD1 (5 bases). The V end lost 5 bases, the J end lost 4 bases, and 8 bases lay between the germline ends. The CDR3 consists of 12 residues. In germline, CDR1 is SGHVS, CDR2 FNYEAQ. CDR3 DNA: TGTGCCAGCAGCCCGGGGGGCACTGAAGCTTTCTTT. It yields the protein CASSPGGTEAFF.

The chain is built from TRBV6-5 and TRBJ1-6; a weak D match, TRBD1 (6 bases). The germline V and J ends were trimmed by 6 bases and 7 bases, with 16 bases remaining between them. This CDR3 comprises 15 residues. Germline V gene data show CDR1 as MNHEY and CDR2 as SVGAGI. The CDR3, as DNA: TGTGCCAGCAGGCCACGACAGGCGGGGAATTCACCCCTCCACTTT. Residues: CASRPRQAGNSPLHF.

This clone was detected ten times or more. The rearrangement joins TRBV18 to TRBJ1-2, with a weak D call TRBD1 (6 bases). The ends were cut back, 3 bases at V and 7 bases at J, with 27 bases in the middle. The CDR3 length is 18 residues. Looked up from germline, CDR1 is KGHSH and CDR2 is LQKENI. As DNA, the CDR3 is TGTGCCAGCTCACCGCTTCCGGAGCGGGGGGGCGAGCAGATTGGCTACACCTTC. This gives the protein CASSPLPERGGEQIGYTF.

V gene TRBV7-9 combines with J gene TRBJ2-1, with TRBD2 matching 10 bases. Trimming cost V 8 bases and J 11 bases; bases outside gene matches: 3. CDR3 length: 11 residues. The V gene's germline CDR1 is SEHNR and CDR2 FQNEAQ (reference sequence). CDR3 bases: TGTGCCAGCGGTAGCGGGAGGAAGCAGTTCTTC. Residues: CASGSGRKQFF.

This rearrangement joins TRBV11-3 to TRBJ2-5; 8 nucleotides match TRBD2. There are 17 residues in the CDR3. Germline CDR1 and CDR2: SGHNT and YENEEA. The trim removed 5 bases at V and 2 bases at J, leaving 13 bases unmatched. In DNA, the CDR3 is TGTGCCAGCAGCCCGGGCGCCAATAGCGGGAAACAAGAGACCCAGTACTTC. This codes for CASSPGANSGKQETQYF.

The chain recombines TRBV14 with TRBJ2-2; 9 positions match TRBD2. The V gene end was trimmed by 4 bases and the J gene end by 7 bases; junction bases not matched to a gene: 13. The CDR3 is made up of 17 amino acids. Per the germline V gene, CDR1 is SGHDN and CDR2 is FVKESK. The CDR3 DNA reads TGTGCCAGCAGCCCGAGACCCCTAGCGGGAAGGATCGGGGAGCTGTTTTTT. It yields the protein CASSPRPLAGRIGELFF.

The chain links TRBV28 to TRBJ2-7, with TRBD1 as a possible D gene (5 bases). Germline lookup yields CDR1 MDHEN and CDR2 SYDVKM. V was trimmed by 8 bases and J by 2 bases, leaving 19 bases between them. The CDR3 is 15 residues long. CDR3 region: CASRSGMGLTYEQYF. The CDR3 DNA reads TGTGCCAGCCGTTCGGGTATGGGGCTAACCTACGAGCAGTACTTC.

The chain joins TRBV9 to TRBJ2-7; 9 bases line up with TRBD1. From germline, CDR1 is SGDLS and CDR2 YYNGEE. The CDR3 contains 15 residues. J gave up 4 bases and V 0 bases, and 5 bases lay outside the gene matches. The CDR3 loop is CASSVGGTGKYEQYF. The DNA for the CDR3 is TGTGCCAGCAGCGTAGGCGGGACAGGGAAATACGAGCAGTACTTC.

The V and J genes are TRBV5-6 and TRBJ1-2; D is ambiguous. The V and J ends lost 6 bases and 5 bases respectively, with 11 bases between them. CDR3 length: 12 residues. Germline V lookup: CDR1 SGHDT, CDR2 YYEEEE. As DNA, the CDR3 is TGTGCCAGCACTATGAGGTCTTATGGCTACACCTTC. Encoded protein: CASTMRSYGYTF.

The rearrangement links TRBV4-1 to TRBJ2-5; weak D call: TRBD2 (5 bases). V was shortened by 1 base and J by 2 bases, with 14 bases between the two germline ends. This CDR3 spans 16 amino acids. The germline V gene encodes CDR1 MGHRA and CDR2 YSYEKL. This CDR3 is CASSQAPGSGQETQYF. The CDR3 DNA reads TGCGCCAGCAGCCAAGCCCCGGGGAGCGGACAAGAGACCCAGTACTTC.

On this clone itself: Distinct nucleotide sequences in the sample also encode this CDR3. This rearrangement joins TRBV19 to TRBJ2-3; TRBD2 agrees at 10 bases. Germline CDR1 is LNHDA and CDR2 is SQIVND (reference sequence). CDR3 length: 15 amino acids. Trimming cost V 5 bases and J 0 bases; bases outside gene matches: 2. The CDR3 bases are TGTGCCAGTAGTTTGACTAGCGGGAGCACAGATACGCAGTATTTT. Translating gives CASSLTSGSTDTQYF.

The chain carries TRBV4-3 and TRBJ2-2; perhaps TRBD1 as D (6 bases). Trimming stripped 4 bases from V and 6 bases from J, with 15 bases between. The length of the CDR3 is 15 residues. CDR1 is LGHNA and CDR2 is YSLEER in the germline V gene. CDR3 protein: CASSPRAGVAGELFF. The CDR3 DNA reads as TGCGCCAGCAGCCCCCGAGCAGGGGTGGCCGGGGAGCTGTTTTTT.

This sequence joins TRBV2 and TRBJ1-2; tentatively, D is TRBD1 (5 bases). Trimming shortened V by 4 bases and J by 4 bases, and 16 bases separated the two germline ends. Germline V CDR1 and CDR2: SNHLY, FYNNEI. The CDR3 is made up of 15 amino acids. As DNA, the CDR3 is TGTGCCAGCAGTGTTGAAGGGGTCAGTGGCTATGGCTACACCTTC. Residues: CASSVEGVSGYGYTF. The full variable domain, completed using reference TRBV2 and TRBJ1-2, is EPEVTQTPSHQVTQMGQEVILRCVPISNHLYFYWYRQILGQKVEFLVSFYNNEISEKSEIFDDQFSVERPDGSNFTLKIRSTKLEDSAMYFCASSVEGVSGYGYTFGSGTRLTVV.

The gene calls are TRBV7-2 and TRBJ2-7; D might be TRBD1 (5 bases). Deletions cut 2 bases from V and 3 bases from J, with 14 bases between. This CDR3 region has 15 residues. The germline V gene encodes CDR1 SGHTA and CDR2 FQGNSA. Written as DNA, the CDR3 is TGTGCCAGCAGCTTACAGGGTAGACTTAACTACGAGCAGTACTTC. Translated: CASSLQGRLNYEQYF.

The J gene is TRBJ1-3, the V gene TRBV5-1, with D unclear. Trimming stripped 0 bases from V and 0 bases from J, with 10 bases between. Germline assignment: CDR1 SGHRS and CDR2 YFSETQ. The CDR3 is 16 residues long. CDR3 sequence reads: CASSLGDSVSGNTIYF. CDR3 nucleotide sequence: TGCGCCAGCAGCTTGGGAGACTCCGTCTCTGGAAACACCATATATTTT.

The V gene is TRBV2, the J gene TRBJ1-5, with D unclear. There are 13 residues in the CDR3. V was cut by 4 bases and J by 8 bases, with 12 bases left in between. Per germline, CDR1 SNHLY and CDR2 FYNNEI. This CDR3 is CASSGRGGKPQHF. In DNA, the CDR3 is TGTGCCAGCAGTGGCCGGGGAGGCAAGCCCCAGCATTTT.

The rearrangement uses TRBV7-7 and TRBJ2-1; unclear D gene. V gave up 4 bases and J gave up 10 bases, with 14 bases separating them. CDR3 size: 13 residues. The germline V gene encodes CDR1 SSHAT and CDR2 FNYEAQ (reference sequence). CDR3 residues: CASSSGPRTEQFF. CDR3 DNA: TGTGCCAGCAGCTCCGGCCCCCGCACAGAGCAGTTCTTC.

The rearrangement links TRBV9 to TRBJ1-2; 9 bases match TRBD1. The CDR3 is 15 residues long. J gave up 4 bases and V 0 bases, and 4 bases lay outside the gene matches. Germline CDR1 SGDLS, CDR2 YYNGEE. CDR3 sequence: CASSVEGQGFYGYTF. The DNA of the CDR3 is TGTGCCAGCAGCGTAGAGGGACAGGGATTCTATGGCTACACCTTC.

The chain combines TRBV30 with TRBJ2-3; no definite D call. The CDR3 is 12 residues long. Germline loops: CDR1 GTSNPN, CDR2 SVGIG (reference sequence). V shed 2 bases and J shed 8 bases, with 11 bases lying between them. The CDR3 DNA is TGTGCCTGGAGTCTGGCGAAAGGTACGCAGTATTTT. Residues: CAWSLAKGTQYF.